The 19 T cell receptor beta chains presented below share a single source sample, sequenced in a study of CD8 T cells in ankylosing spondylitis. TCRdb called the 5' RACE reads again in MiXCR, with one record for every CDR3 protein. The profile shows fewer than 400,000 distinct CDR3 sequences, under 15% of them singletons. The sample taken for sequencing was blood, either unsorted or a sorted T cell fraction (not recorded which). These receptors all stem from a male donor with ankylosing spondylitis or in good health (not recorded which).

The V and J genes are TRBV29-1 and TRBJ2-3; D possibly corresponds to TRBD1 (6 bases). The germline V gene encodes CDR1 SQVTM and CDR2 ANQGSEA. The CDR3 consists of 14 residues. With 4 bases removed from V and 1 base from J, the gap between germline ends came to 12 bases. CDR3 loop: CSVVWDTRTDTQYF. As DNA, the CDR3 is TGCAGCGTTGTGTGGGACACTCGCACAGATACGCAGTATTTT.

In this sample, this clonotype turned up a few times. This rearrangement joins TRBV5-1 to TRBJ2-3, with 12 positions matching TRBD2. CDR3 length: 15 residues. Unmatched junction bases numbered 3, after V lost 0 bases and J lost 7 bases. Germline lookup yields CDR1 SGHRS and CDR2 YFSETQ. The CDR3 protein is CASSLVGLAGNTQYF. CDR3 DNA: TGCGCCAGCAGCTTGGTTGGACTAGCGGGGAATACGCAGTATTTT.

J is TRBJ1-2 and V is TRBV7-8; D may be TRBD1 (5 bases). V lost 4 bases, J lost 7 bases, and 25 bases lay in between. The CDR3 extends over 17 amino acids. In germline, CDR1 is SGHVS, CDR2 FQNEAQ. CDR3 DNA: TGTGCCAGCAGCTCCGGGAGGGGCGAGCTCGGGGTCTTTGGCTACACCTTC. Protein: CASSSGRGELGVFGYTF.

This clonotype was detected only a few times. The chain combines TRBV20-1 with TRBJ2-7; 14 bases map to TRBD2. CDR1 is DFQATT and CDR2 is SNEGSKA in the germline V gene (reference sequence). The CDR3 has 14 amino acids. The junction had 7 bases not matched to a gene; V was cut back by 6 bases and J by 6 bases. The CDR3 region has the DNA TGCAGTGCCCTGACTAGCGGGAGGGCATTCGAGCAGTACTTC. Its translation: CSALTSGRAFEQYF.

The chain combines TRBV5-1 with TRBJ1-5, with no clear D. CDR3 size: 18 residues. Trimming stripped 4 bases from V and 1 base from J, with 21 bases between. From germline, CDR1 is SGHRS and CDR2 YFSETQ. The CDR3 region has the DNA TGCGCCAGCAGCCCCCTGCCCCGGGAGGGTCTGAGCAATCAGCCCCAGCATTTT. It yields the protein CASSPLPREGLSNQPQHF.

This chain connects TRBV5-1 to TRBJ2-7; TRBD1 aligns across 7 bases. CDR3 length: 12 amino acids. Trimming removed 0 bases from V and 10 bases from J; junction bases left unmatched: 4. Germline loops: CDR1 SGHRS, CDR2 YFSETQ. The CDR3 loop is CASSLAGQVQYF. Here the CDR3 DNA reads TGCGCCAGCAGCTTGGCCGGACAGGTACAGTACTTC.

CDR3 loop: CASRSFSQGRQETQYF. The DNA of the CDR3 is TGTGCCAGCAGATCATTTTCACAGGGCCGGCAAGAGACCCAGTACTTC. The chain joins TRBV11-2 to TRBJ2-5, with TRBD1 as a possible D gene (6 bases). Germline loops: CDR1 SGHAT, CDR2 FQNNGV. With 6 bases removed from V and 2 bases from J, the gap between germline ends came to 19 bases. The CDR3 has 16 residues.

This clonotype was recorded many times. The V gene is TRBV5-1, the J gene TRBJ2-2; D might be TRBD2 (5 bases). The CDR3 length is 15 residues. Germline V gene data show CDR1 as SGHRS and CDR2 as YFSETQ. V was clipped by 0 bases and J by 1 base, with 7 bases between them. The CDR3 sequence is CASSLEAVNTGELFF. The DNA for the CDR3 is TGCGCCAGCAGCTTGGAAGCGGTGAACACCGGGGAGCTGTTTTTT.

The CDR3 DNA reads TGTGCCAGCAGCTCAGCGGGATGGGGCGCAGATACGCAGTATTTT. As protein: CASSSAGWGADTQYF. The chain combines TRBV7-9 with TRBJ2-3; TRBD2 matches at 7 bases. The CDR3 spans 15 residues. Germline V gene lookup returns CDR1 SEHNR and CDR2 FQNEAQ (reference sequence). Trimming removed 4 bases from V and 4 bases from J; junction bases left unmatched: 8.

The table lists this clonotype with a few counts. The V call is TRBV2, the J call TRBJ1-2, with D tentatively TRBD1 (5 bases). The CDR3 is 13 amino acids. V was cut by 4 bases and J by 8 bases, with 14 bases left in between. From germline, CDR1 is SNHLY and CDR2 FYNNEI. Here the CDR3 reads CASSGNTGQGYTF. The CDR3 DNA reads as TGTGCCAGCAGTGGGAACACGGGGCAAGGCTACACCTTC.

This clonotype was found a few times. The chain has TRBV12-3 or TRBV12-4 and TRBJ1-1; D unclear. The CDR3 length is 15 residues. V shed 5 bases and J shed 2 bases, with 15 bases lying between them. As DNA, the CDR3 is TGTGCCAGCAGTAGAAAACAACCAATCAACACTGAAGCTTTCTTT. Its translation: CASSRKQPINTEAFF.

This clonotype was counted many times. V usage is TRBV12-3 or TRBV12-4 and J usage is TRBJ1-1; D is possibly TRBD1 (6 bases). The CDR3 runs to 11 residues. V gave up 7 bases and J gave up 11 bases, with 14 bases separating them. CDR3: CASNRGAAAFF. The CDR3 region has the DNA TGTGCCAGCAATCGGGGGGCGGCGGCTTTCTTT.

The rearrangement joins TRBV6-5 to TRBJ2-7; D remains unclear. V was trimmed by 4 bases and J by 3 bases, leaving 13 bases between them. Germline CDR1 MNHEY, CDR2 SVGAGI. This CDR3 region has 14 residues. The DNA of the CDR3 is TGTGCCAGCAGTTCCGGCGAGTTCCTCTACGAGCAGTACTTC. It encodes CASSSGEFLYEQYF.

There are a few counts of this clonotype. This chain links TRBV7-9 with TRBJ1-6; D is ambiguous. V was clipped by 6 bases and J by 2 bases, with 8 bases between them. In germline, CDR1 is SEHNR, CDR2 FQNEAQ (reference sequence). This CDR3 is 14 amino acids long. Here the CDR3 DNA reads TGTGCCAGCAGTCCGGGCCCCTATAATTCACCCCTCCACTTT. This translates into CASSPGPYNSPLHF. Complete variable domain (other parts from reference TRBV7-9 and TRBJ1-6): DTGVSQNPRHKITKRGQNVTFRCDPISEHNRLYWYRQTLGQGPEFLTYFQNEAQLEKSRLLSDRFSAERPKGSFSTLEIQRTEQGDSAMYLCASSPGPYNSPLHFGNGTRLTVT.

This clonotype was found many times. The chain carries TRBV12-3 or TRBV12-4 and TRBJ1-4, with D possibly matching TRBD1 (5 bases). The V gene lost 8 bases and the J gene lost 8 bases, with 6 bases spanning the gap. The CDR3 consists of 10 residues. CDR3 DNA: TGTGCCAGCGGGGGAGAAAAACTGTTTTTT. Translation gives CASGGEKLFF.

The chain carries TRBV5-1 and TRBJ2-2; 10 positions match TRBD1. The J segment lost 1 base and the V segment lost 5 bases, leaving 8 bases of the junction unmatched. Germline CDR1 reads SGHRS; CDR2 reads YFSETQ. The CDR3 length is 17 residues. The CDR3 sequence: CASRGDRGQRNTGELFF. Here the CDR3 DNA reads TGCGCCAGCAGAGGCGACAGGGGGCAGAGGAACACCGGGGAGCTGTTTTTT.

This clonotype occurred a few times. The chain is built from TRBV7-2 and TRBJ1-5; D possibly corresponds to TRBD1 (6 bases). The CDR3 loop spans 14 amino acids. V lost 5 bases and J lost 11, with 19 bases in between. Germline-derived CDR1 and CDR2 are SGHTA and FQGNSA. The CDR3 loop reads CASSPRWGGGSQHF. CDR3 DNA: TGTGCCAGCAGCCCCCGATGGGGGGGCGGGTCCCAGCATTTT.

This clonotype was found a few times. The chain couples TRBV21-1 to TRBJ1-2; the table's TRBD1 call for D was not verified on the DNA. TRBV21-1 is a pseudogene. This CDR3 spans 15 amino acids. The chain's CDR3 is CASSKGVQSNYGYTF. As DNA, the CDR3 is TGTGCCAGCAGCAAGGGGGTCCAATCCAACTATGGCTACACCTTC.

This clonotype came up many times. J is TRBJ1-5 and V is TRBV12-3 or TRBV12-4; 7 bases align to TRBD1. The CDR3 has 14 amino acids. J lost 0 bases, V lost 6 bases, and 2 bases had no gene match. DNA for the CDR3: TGTGCCAGCAGCACAGGGGATAGCAATCAGCCCCAGCATTTT. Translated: CASSTGDSNQPQHF.